This passage covers 13 T cell receptor beta chains from one sample sequenced in a study of graft-versus-host responses after intestinal transplantation (dated by TCRdb to the early 2020s). Library preparation used the immunoSEQ multiplex PCR assay. Drawn from immuneACCESS, this table holds only the in-frame rearrangements with V and J called that TCRdb kept. Clones are partly lost; checked studies trace under half to an unresolved V gene and leave the rest unexplained. The table for this sample lists 80,000 to 90,000 clones; almost 90% of them were counted only once. The ten largest make up 0.11% of the sample. The sample's time point, from its label and the paper: cells obtained before transplantation from donor or recipient. Their target antigens are unknown. Sequencing was performed on unstimulated CD4+ T cells sorted from spleen or lymph node cells, taken before intestinal transplant. These receptors all come from a human donor who received an intestinal transplant.

This clone was seen more than once but under ten times. The chain has TRBV6-5 and TRBJ1-6; D unclear. This CDR3 region has 10 residues. Germline values: CDR1 MNHEY, CDR2 SVGAGI. The V end was cut by 8 bases, the J end by 10 bases, with 6 bases between. DNA of the CDR3: TGTGCCAGCGGCTTGTCACCCCTCCACTTT. Translating it yields CASGLSPLHF.

The rearrangement uses TRBV27 and TRBJ2-3; D gene unclear. Looked up from germline, CDR1 is MNHEY and CDR2 is SMNVEV (reference sequence). This CDR3 has 13 residues. Trimming took 1 base from V and 1 from J, leaving 3 bases between them. The CDR3 DNA reads as TGTGCCAGCAGTTTATGGCGCACAGATACGCAGTATTTT. Its translation is CASSLWRTDTQYF.

The table lists this clone with a count of one. J is TRBJ2-5 and V is TRBV7-2; a weak D match, TRBD1 (6 bases). The CDR3 is made up of 13 amino acids. Germline V gives CDR1 SGHTA, CDR2 FQGNSA. V was trimmed by 5 bases and J by 0 bases, leaving 7 bases between them. The CDR3 region is CASSQGNQETQYF. The DNA of the CDR3 is TGTGCCAGCAGCCAGGGGAACCAAGAGACCCAGTACTTC.

The V gene is TRBV7-8, the J gene TRBJ1-4, with a possible D match to TRBD1 (6 bases). The V end was cut by 5 bases, the J end by 5 bases, with 9 bases between. The CDR3 has 13 amino acids. CDR1 and CDR2 (germline): SGHVS, FQNEAQ. CDR3 protein: CASSRGQNEKLFF. CDR3 sequence (DNA): TGTGCCAGCAGCCGCGGACAGAATGAAAAACTGTTTTTT.

The V and J genes are TRBV11-3 and TRBJ1-5; TRBD1 aligns across 8 bases. V was clipped by 4 bases and J by 5 bases; unmatched bases: 13. The CDR3 extends over 17 amino acids. Germline lookup yields CDR1 SGHNT and CDR2 YENEEA. The CDR3 nucleotides are TGTGCCAGCAGCTCGGGACAGGCCCCGCACCCGGATCAGCCCCAGCATTTT. Amino acid sequence: CASSSGQAPHPDQPQHF.

The chain has TRBV18 and TRBJ1-3, with TRBD1 matching over 7 bases. The CDR3 consists of 16 residues. The junction had 7 bases not matched to a gene; V was cut back by 3 bases and J by 2 bases. Germline CDR1 and CDR2: KGHSH and LQKENI. CDR3: CASSPDRVVTGNTIYF. DNA of the CDR3: TGTGCCAGCTCACCCGACAGGGTCGTTACTGGAAACACCATATATTTT.

The chain is built from TRBV19 and TRBJ1-2; D gene unclear. Trimming left V 1 base short and J 1 base short, with 16 bases between. Germline lookup yields CDR1 LNHDA and CDR2 SQIVND (reference sequence). The CDR3 runs to 17 residues. CDR3 region: CASSIVPRLIGNYGYTF. CDR3 sequence (DNA): TGTGCCAGTAGTATAGTTCCGAGGTTAATTGGTAACTATGGCTACACCTTC.

The chain uses TRBV27 and TRBJ2-3; no clear D. The V gene lost 0 bases and the J gene lost 5 bases, with 6 bases spanning the gap. CDR1 is MNHEY and CDR2 is SMNVEV in the germline V gene (reference sequence). There are 13 residues in the CDR3. The CDR3 DNA reads as TGTGCCAGCAGTTTATCTATCCGAGATACGCAGTATTTT. Its protein is CASSLSIRDTQYF.

The rearrangement links TRBV5-1 to TRBJ2-7; D remains unclear. The germline V gene encodes CDR1 SGHRS and CDR2 YFSETQ. The V and J ends lost 1 base and 1 base respectively, with 6 bases between them. The CDR3 sequence is 13 residues long. The DNA of the CDR3 is TGCGCCAGCAGCTTGTCTCCTTCCTACGAGCAGTACTTC. Translated: CASSLSPSYEQYF.

The chain links TRBV4-1 to TRBJ1-5, with 8 nucleotides matching TRBD1. CDR3 length equals 16 residues. The trim removed 4 bases at V and 3 bases at J, leaving 8 bases unmatched. Germline V lookup: CDR1 MGHRA, CDR2 YSYEKL. The CDR3 loop reads CASSRSGGSSNQPQHF. The CDR3 DNA reads TGCGCCAGCAGCCGTTCAGGGGGCTCCTCCAATCAGCCCCAGCATTTT.

The chain carries TRBV6-5 and TRBJ1-2; 7 bases align to TRBD1. CDR3 length equals 15 residues. Trimming removed 2 bases from V and 6 bases from J; junction bases left unmatched: 9. Germline CDR1 and CDR2: MNHEY and SVGAGI. The CDR3 nucleotides are TGTGCCAGCAGTTACACCCCGGAGACAGGGCATGGCTACACCTTC. Its protein is CASSYTPETGHGYTF.

This chain uses TRBV19 with TRBJ1-6; D is unclear. The CDR3 runs to 16 residues. V lost 3 bases to trimming and J lost 10 bases, with 19 bases between them. Germline CDR1 is LNHDA and CDR2 is SQIVND (reference sequence). In DNA, the CDR3 is TGTGCCAGTAGTATTTTAGAGGGTGTGGGGTCCTCACCCCTCCACTTT. Its translation is CASSILEGVGSSPLHF.

The chain recombines TRBV13 with TRBJ2-5; the match to TRBD1 covers 8 bases. CDR3 size: 16 residues. CDR1 PRHDT and CDR2 FYEKMQ come from the germline V gene (reference sequence). With V trimmed by 5 bases and J by 7 bases, 15 bases remained unmatched. The DNA for the CDR3 is TGTGCCAGCAGCCCGCTGAATCCAGGGGGCGGAGGGACCCAGTACTTC. Translated, it gives CASSPLNPGGGGTQYF.